This TCR beta chain was sequenced in a study of a mutant IDH1 vaccine in newly diagnosed glioma. Background on the study: Following radiotherapy alone, or alongside temozolomide cycles, vaccination was started after an interval of 4-6 weeks.

Generated by immunoSEQ multiplex PCR, the TCRdb table keeps only in-frame clones and is missing some. The sample lists more than 25,000 clones, roughly three quarters occurring once. In regard to this clone: Its target is unknown.

The CDR3 is 13 residues long. Germline V gene sequence: CDR1 MNHEY, CDR2 SMNVEV (reference sequence). V lost 5 bases and J lost 6; bases outside the gene matches: 5. Time point given: week 35, safety follow-up. Each dose delivered 300 ug of mutant IDH1 20-mer peptide subcutaneously with imiquimod. V and J are TRBV27 and TRBJ1-1; 8 bases agree with TRBD1. The sequence was collected from a woman aged 25 to 39 with glioma. Some clones in this sample may be carry-over from other donors' samples. The material was PBMCs, obtained from a glioma patient whose treatment included an IDH1 peptide vaccine. The CDR3 is CASSVTGGAEAFF. For the CDR3, the DNA is TGTGCCAGCAGTGTAACAGGGGGGGCTGAAGCTTTCTTT.